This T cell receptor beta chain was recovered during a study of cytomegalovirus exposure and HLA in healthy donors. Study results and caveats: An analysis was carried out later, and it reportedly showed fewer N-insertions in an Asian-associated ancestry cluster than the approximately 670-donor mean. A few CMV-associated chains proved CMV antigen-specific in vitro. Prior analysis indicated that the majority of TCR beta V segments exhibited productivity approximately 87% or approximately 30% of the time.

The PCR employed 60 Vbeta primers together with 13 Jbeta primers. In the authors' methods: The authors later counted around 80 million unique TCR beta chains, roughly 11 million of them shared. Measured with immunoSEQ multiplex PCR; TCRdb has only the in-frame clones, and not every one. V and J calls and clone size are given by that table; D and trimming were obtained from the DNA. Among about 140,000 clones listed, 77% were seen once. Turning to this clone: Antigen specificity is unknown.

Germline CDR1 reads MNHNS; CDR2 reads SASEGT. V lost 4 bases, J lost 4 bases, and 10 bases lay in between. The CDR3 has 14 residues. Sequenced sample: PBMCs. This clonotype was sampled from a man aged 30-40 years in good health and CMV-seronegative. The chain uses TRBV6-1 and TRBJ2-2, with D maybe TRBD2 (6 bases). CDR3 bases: TGTGCCAGCAGTGTCCGGGGGTTCACCGGGGAGCTGTTTTTT. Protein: CASSVRGFTGELFF.